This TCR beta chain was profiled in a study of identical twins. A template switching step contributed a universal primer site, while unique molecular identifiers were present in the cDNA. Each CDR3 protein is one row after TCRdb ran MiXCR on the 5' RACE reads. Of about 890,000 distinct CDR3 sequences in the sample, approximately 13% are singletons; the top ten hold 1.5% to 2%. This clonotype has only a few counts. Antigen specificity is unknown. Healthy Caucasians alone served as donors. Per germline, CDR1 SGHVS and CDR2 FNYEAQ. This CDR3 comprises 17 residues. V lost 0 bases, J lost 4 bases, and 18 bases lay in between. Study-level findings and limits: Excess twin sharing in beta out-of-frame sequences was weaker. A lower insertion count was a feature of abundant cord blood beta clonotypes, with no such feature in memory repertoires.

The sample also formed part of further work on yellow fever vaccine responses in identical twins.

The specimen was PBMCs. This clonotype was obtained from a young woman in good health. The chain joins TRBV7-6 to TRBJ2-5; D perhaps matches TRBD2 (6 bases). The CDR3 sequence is CASSLALTSTAVETQYF. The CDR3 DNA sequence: TGTGCCAGCAGCTTAGCCTTAACTAGCACGGCCGTAGAGACCCAGTACTTC.